This TCR delta chain was recovered during a study of gamma-delta chains in newborns, infants, children (dated by TCRdb to 2018 to 2020). About the investigation overall: In the study title, it is stated that polyclonal expansion of innate gammadelta T cells is driven by microbial exposure immediately after birth. Right after human newborns were born, the researchers looked at the way microbial exposure shaped their populations of innate gammadelta T cells.

The sample was run on an Illumina MiSeq. After TCRdb called clones again from the public reads with CATT, rows with identical DNA were merged. The sample has about 5,600 delta-chain clones on record, 13% to 15% of them singletons. The ten largest make up 23% of the sample. After removal of 3 bases from V and 3 bases from J, the junction retains 40 bases not matched to a gene. CDR1 and CDR2 (TSWWSYY, QGS) derive from the germline V gene. Its CDR3 holds 27 amino acids, cysteine through phenylalanine. Here the CDR3 DNA is all that survives: 81 bases in frame from base 1. A note on this clone: Its antigen is still unknown. No base quality values were provided; no much bigger clone lies one nucleotide off.

The receptor comes from a child who was a newborn, infant or young child, either healthy, febrile or measles-vaccinated (not recorded which). The chain is assembled from TRDV1 and TRDJ1, and 10 junctional nucleotides match TRDD3. The starting material was blood, obtained at baseline. The CDR3 protein sequence reads: CALGEVGAFPAPILGDRVFLYADKLIF. The sequenced DNA is TGTGCTCTTGGGGAGGTGGGGGCTTTCCCCGCACCTATACTGGGGGATCGGGTTTTTCTCTACGCCGATAAACTCATCTTT.